The 11 T cell receptor beta chains listed next were all sequenced from one sample in a study of CXCR3-negative and CXCR3-positive naive CD8 T cells. Researchers prepared the TRB cDNA libraries using 5' RACE with UMI labels. Reanalyzing the 5' RACE reads, TCRdb keeps one entry per CDR3 protein, without DNA. Recorded for this sample: around 40,000 distinct CDR3 sequences. The sample comprised memory CD8+ T cells from blood. Every receptor here comes from a human donor in good health. Some clones in this sample may be carry-over from other donors' samples.

This sequence joins TRBV14 and TRBJ2-3; checking the TCRdb D call of TRBD1 is not possible without DNA. Germline V gives CDR1 SGHDN, CDR2 FVKESK. The CDR3 covers 13 residues. The CDR3 loop is CASSQDRGATQYF.

The J gene is TRBJ2-1, the V gene TRBV7-9; TCRdb selects TRBD1, and the lack of DNA leaves this call unchecked. Germline lookup yields CDR1 SEHNR and CDR2 FQNEAQ (reference sequence). CDR3 length: 15 residues. The CDR3 is CASSSQGTNYNEQFF.

The V and J genes are TRBV20-1 and TRBJ1-1. The germline V gene encodes CDR1 DFQATT and CDR2 SNEGSKA (reference sequence). The CDR3 is 14 residues long. This CDR3 reads CSAREGGRNTEAFF.

This chain joins TRBV12-3 or TRBV12-4 and TRBJ2-7. The CDR3 has 12 amino acids. CDR3 loop: CASSLAADSQYF.

The rearrangement links TRBV23-1 to TRBJ2-7; TCRdb proposes TRBD1, but this gene call is untestable without DNA. TRBV23-1 is designated an ORF whose function remains uncertain. The CDR3 runs 15 residues. This chain's CDR3 is CASSRQGALLYEQYF.

This chain connects TRBV9 to TRBJ1-1; without DNA, the TCRdb call of TRBD1 cannot be checked. CDR1 and CDR2 (germline): SGDLS, YYNGEE. This CDR3 is built from 16 residues. The CDR3 here is CASSAPLTGVGTEAFF.

The chain is built from TRBV7-9 and TRBJ1-1; the TRBD1 assignment by TCRdb is unverifiable without DNA. This CDR3 contains 16 residues. The germline V gene encodes CDR1 SEHNR and CDR2 FQNEAQ (reference sequence). This chain's CDR3 is CASSSAAGTANTEAFF.

The V and J genes are TRBV6-5 and TRBJ2-2; the D call of TRBD1 rests on TCRdb alone, since no DNA is present to check it. From germline, CDR1 is MNHEY and CDR2 SVGAGI. The CDR3 length is 15 residues. The CDR3 reads CASSYRDTNTGELFF.

The chain recombines TRBV29-1 with TRBJ2-1; TCRdb picks TRBD2, but there is no DNA to check that call. There are 14 residues in the CDR3. Germline V lookup: CDR1 SQVTM, CDR2 ANQGSEA. The CDR3 spells CSVPRGSGYNEQFF.

The chain joins TRBV15 to TRBJ1-2; the TCRdb call, TRBD1, lacks DNA for checking. The CDR3 has 14 amino acids. In germline, CDR1 is LNHNV, CDR2 YYDKDF (reference sequence). CDR3 region: CATSGQGVTDGYTF.

The CDR3 sequence is CASSARGTGYEQYF. This sequence joins TRBV7-6 and TRBJ2-7; there is no DNA to check the TCRdb D call of TRBD1. This CDR3 region has 14 residues. Germline lookup yields CDR1 SGHVS and CDR2 FNYEAQ.